Shown below are 28 T cell receptor beta chains from a single sample sequenced in a study of blood T cell repertoires in COVID-19. Generated by immunoSEQ multiplex PCR, the TCRdb table keeps only in-frame clones and is missing some. Here the sample spans 210,000 or so clones, roughly 80% being singletons. The sample consisted of peripheral blood. Receptors were obtained from a woman aged 80 or over with COVID-19, enrolled during active disease.

This clone was seen a few times. The chain couples TRBV3-1 (or the pseudogene TRBV3-2) to TRBJ1-3; no reliable D call. The V gene lost 8 bases and the J gene lost 4 bases, with 12 bases spanning the gap. Germline CDR1 is LGHDT and CDR2 is YNNKEL (reference sequence). There are 13 residues in the CDR3. CDR3 sequence: CASPSLSGNTIYF. The CDR3 DNA reads as TGTGCCAGCCCGTCCCTGTCGGGAAACACCATATATTTT.

The rearrangement links TRBV3-1 (or the pseudogene TRBV3-2) to TRBJ2-7, with unresolved D. V was trimmed by 0 bases and J by 6 bases, leaving 9 bases between them. Germline CDR1 and CDR2: LGHDT and YNNKEL (reference sequence). The CDR3 consists of 13 residues. The CDR3 DNA sequence: TGTGCCAGCAGCCAAGAAACGCAGTTCGAGCAGTACTTC. As protein: CASSQETQFEQYF.

The rearrangement links TRBV19 to TRBJ1-5, with D uncertain. The germline CDR1 and CDR2 sequences are LNHDA and SQIVND (reference sequence). The V end was cut by 3 bases, the J end by 4 bases, with 4 bases between. The CDR3 runs to 12 residues. The CDR3 sequence is CASSISNQPQHF. Here the CDR3 DNA reads TGTGCCAGTAGTATCAGTAATCAGCCCCAGCATTTT.

The V call is TRBV12-3 or TRBV12-4, the J call TRBJ1-1; 9 bases agree with TRBD1. J was trimmed by 3 bases and V by 8 bases; bases with no gene match: 1. The CDR3 loop spans 12 amino acids. CDR3 sequence reads: CASRTGDTEAFF. CDR3 DNA: TGTGCCAGCCGGACAGGGGACACTGAAGCTTTCTTT.

Here the CDR3 reads CASSLGSGGSADTQYF. In nucleotides, the CDR3 is TGCGCCAGCAGCTTGGGTAGCGGGGGCTCGGCAGATACGCAGTATTTT. The chain uses TRBV5-1 and TRBJ2-3; TRBD2 agrees at 9 bases. The CDR3 is made up of 16 amino acids. Germline trimming cut 0 bases from V and 4 bases from J; bases unmatched to any gene: 6. Germline CDR1 is SGHRS and CDR2 is YFSETQ.

The rearrangement uses TRBV7-2 and TRBJ1-6; 7 bases are a match to TRBD1. The germline V gene encodes CDR1 SGHTA and CDR2 FQGNSA. The ends lost 6 bases at V and 7 bases at J; junction bases unmatched: 6. The CDR3 has 14 amino acids. The chain's CDR3 is CASSKGQANSPLHF. Written as DNA, the CDR3 is TGTGCCAGCAGTAAAGGACAGGCCAATTCACCCCTCCACTTT.

CDR3 protein: CASSIDLSGQHGNTIYF. The CDR3 bases are TGTGCCAGTAGTATAGATCTAAGCGGACAGCATGGAAACACCATATATTTT. This sequence joins TRBV19 and TRBJ1-3; D might be TRBD1 (6 bases). The germline V gene encodes CDR1 LNHDA and CDR2 SQIVND (reference sequence). The ends were cut back, 0 bases at V and 3 bases at J, with 15 bases in the middle. CDR3 length equals 17 residues.

This sequence joins TRBV7-8 and TRBJ2-7, with 7 bases matching TRBD1. The V gene's germline CDR1 is SGHVS and CDR2 FQNEAQ. The CDR3 totals 16 residues. V lost 1 base and J lost 4; bases outside the gene matches: 10. DNA of the CDR3: TGTGCCAGCAGCTTAGGACGAGGCAGGGGGAGATACGAGCAGTACTTC. It encodes CASSLGRGRGRYEQYF.

J is TRBJ2-7 and V is TRBV3-1 (or the pseudogene TRBV3-2); TRBD2 is a possible D gene (6 bases). V dropped 5 bases and J dropped 5 bases, with 13 bases sitting between them. Germline V CDR1 and CDR2: LGHDT, YNNKEL (reference sequence). The CDR3 length is 13 residues. The CDR3, as DNA: TGTGCCAGCAGCGGCCTAGCGATCAACGAGCAGTACTTC. This codes for CASSGLAINEQYF.

The chain couples TRBV18 to TRBJ2-2, with 8 bases fitting TRBD1. Germline V gene lookup returns CDR1 KGHSH and CDR2 LQKENI. V lost 1 base, J lost 1 base, and 5 bases stayed unmatched. The length of the CDR3 is 17 residues. In nucleotides, the CDR3 is TGTGCCAGCTCACCACGCACCGGGACAGGGAACACCGGGGAGCTGTTTTTT. This codes for CASSPRTGTGNTGELFF.

J is TRBJ1-5 and V is TRBV3-1 (or the pseudogene TRBV3-2); D is possibly TRBD1 (6 bases). Germline-derived CDR1 and CDR2 are LGHDT and YNNKEL (reference sequence). With 2 bases removed from V and 5 bases from J, the gap between germline ends came to 31 bases. The CDR3 sequence is 21 residues long. CDR3 sequence reads: CASSQPPGTGKNWTRDQPQHF. The CDR3 DNA follows: TGTGCCAGCAGCCAACCCCCGGGAACAGGGAAGAATTGGACGAGGGATCAGCCCCAGCATTTT.

The chain couples TRBV6-5 to TRBJ1-4, with D tentatively TRBD1 (6 bases). CDR1 MNHEY and CDR2 SVGAGI come from the germline V gene. Trimming stripped 6 bases from V and 0 bases from J, with 11 bases between. This CDR3 region has 15 residues. The CDR3 DNA follows: TGTGCCAGCAGACAACGGACAGCAACTAATGAAAAACTGTTTTTT. This translates into CASRQRTATNEKLFF.

This chain joins TRBV3-1 (or the pseudogene TRBV3-2) and TRBJ1-1; maybe TRBD1 (6 bases). CDR3 length: 15 amino acids. Germline V gives CDR1 LGHDT, CDR2 YNNKEL (reference sequence). V gave up 0 bases and J gave up 1 base, with 9 bases separating them. DNA for the CDR3: TGTGCCAGCAGCCAAGAGGGGGCCCCGAACACTGAAGCTTTCTTT. Protein product: CASSQEGAPNTEAFF.

The rearrangement joins TRBV5-1 to TRBJ1-2; D not certain. Germline V lookup: CDR1 SGHRS, CDR2 YFSETQ. This CDR3 is 13 amino acids long. V was trimmed by 4 bases and J by 4 bases, leaving 11 bases between them. Here the CDR3 reads CASSLAGFYGYTF. CDR3 sequence (DNA): TGCGCCAGCAGCCTGGCGGGGTTCTATGGCTACACCTTC.

The V call is TRBV2, the J call TRBJ1-5; D gene uncertain. The germline CDR1 and CDR2 sequences are SNHLY and FYNNEI. Trimming left V 3 bases short and J 4 bases short, with 13 bases between. The CDR3 is 15 amino acids. In DNA, the CDR3 is TGTGCCAGCAGTGATTCCTTCGGGTTAAATCAGCCCCAGCATTTT. Protein sequence: CASSDSFGLNQPQHF.

This rearrangement joins TRBV6-5 to TRBJ1-1, with D maybe TRBD1 (5 bases). This CDR3 has 13 residues. Trimming removed 7 bases from V and 3 bases from J, with 12 bases in between. Germline CDR1 is MNHEY and CDR2 is SVGAGI. CDR3 sequence reads: CASTGRGDTEAFF. The CDR3 coding sequence is TGTGCCAGCACGGGCCGGGGGGACACTGAAGCTTTCTTT.

This clone was picked up a small number of times. The CDR3 nucleotides read TGTGCCAGCAGCTTAAGCCGAGAAGAGACCCAGTACTTC. Translated: CASSLSREETQYF. The chain uses TRBV7-3 and TRBJ2-5; no firm D call. The CDR3 is 13 amino acids. The V and J ends lost 1 base and 3 bases respectively, with 6 bases between them. The germline V gene has CDR1 SGHTA and CDR2 FQGTGA.

A few counts support this clone. The rearrangement joins TRBV29-1 to TRBJ1-2; TRBD1 aligns across 7 bases. The V gene's germline CDR1 is SQVTM and CDR2 ANQGSEA. The V segment lost 7 bases and the J segment 2 bases; nucleotides outside the gene matches: 16. The CDR3 sequence is 16 residues long. The CDR3, as DNA: TGCAGCGCTTTAGTGACAGGGAACTATGCGAACTATGGCTACACCTTC. It is translated as CSALVTGNYANYGYTF.

The V call is TRBV2, the J call TRBJ2-7; D not resolved. From germline, CDR1 is SNHLY and CDR2 FYNNEI. Trimming removed 4 bases from V and 3 bases from J, with 7 bases in between. The CDR3 spans 12 residues. The DNA for the CDR3 is TGTGCCAGCAGTGGAGGCAACTACGAGCAGTACTTC. Its translation: CASSGGNYEQYF.

The chain combines TRBV5-1 with TRBJ1-1; no clear D gene. The CDR3 extends over 13 amino acids. Germline V gives CDR1 SGHRS, CDR2 YFSETQ. The V gene lost 0 bases and the J gene lost 0 bases, with 3 bases spanning the gap. The DNA of the CDR3 is TGCGCCAGCAGCTTGGTCGTGAACACTGAAGCTTTCTTT. Amino acids: CASSLVVNTEAFF.

This clone appeared a few times. The rearrangement joins TRBV12-3 or TRBV12-4 to TRBJ1-4; D is uncertain. The CDR3 runs to 12 residues. V was pared by 6 bases and J by 7 bases, with 9 bases between. The CDR3 DNA follows: TGTGCCAGCAGCCCCTCCGGTGAAAAACTGTTTTTT. Translation gives CASSPSGEKLFF.

The chain recombines TRBV19 with TRBJ1-4, with a possible D match to TRBD1 (5 bases). This CDR3 has 14 residues. V was clipped by 5 bases and J by 8 bases, with 15 bases between them. The germline CDR1 and CDR2 sequences are LNHDA and SQIVND (reference sequence). Here the CDR3 DNA reads TGTGCCAGTAGTTCAGCCGGGGGAAGGGAAAAACTGTTTTTT. Its protein product is CASSSAGGREKLFF.

The chain recombines TRBV19 with TRBJ1-3; D ambiguous. Per germline, CDR1 LNHDA and CDR2 SQIVND (reference sequence). The CDR3 runs 13 residues. V was clipped by 6 bases and J by 4 bases, with 10 bases between them. The CDR3 is CASRQNSGNTIYF. Written as DNA, the CDR3 is TGTGCCAGTAGACAGAACTCGGGAAACACCATATATTTT.

The CDR3 DNA follows: TGCAGTGCTAGTCCCTTGACAGGCAACACTTATGGCTACACCTTC. Residues: CSASPLTGNTYGYTF. This rearrangement joins TRBV20-1 to TRBJ1-2; the D gene is possibly TRBD1 (6 bases). CDR3 length equals 15 residues. Germline CDR1 DFQATT, CDR2 SNEGSKA (reference sequence). V was shortened by 3 bases and J by 5 bases, with 19 bases between the two germline ends.

Here the CDR3 DNA reads TGTGCCAGCAGCTTGGGGACAGGGGGCTCCTATGGCTACACCTTC. This codes for CASSLGTGGSYGYTF. V usage is TRBV7-3 and J usage is TRBJ1-2, with TRBD1 identical over 12 bases. Trimming cost V 3 bases and J 4 bases; bases outside gene matches: 3. This CDR3 is 15 amino acids long. Germline-derived CDR1 and CDR2 are SGHTA and FQGTGA.

This chain uses TRBV19 with TRBJ2-6; 9 nucleotides match TRBD2. CDR3 length equals 17 residues. Trimming took 3 bases from V and 2 from J; bases not matched to a gene: 5. CDR1 LNHDA and CDR2 SQIVND come from the germline V gene (reference sequence). In DNA form, the CDR3 reads TGTGCCAGTAGTATGTTCCTAGCGGGAACTGGGGCCAACGTCCTGACTTTC. Translation gives CASSMFLAGTGANVLTF.

This rearrangement joins TRBV6-2 or TRBV6-3 to TRBJ1-5, with D perhaps TRBD1 (5 bases). Germline V gives CDR1 MNHEY, CDR2 SVGEGT. V was pared by 5 bases and J by 4 bases, with 18 bases between. This CDR3 comprises 16 residues. This CDR3 is CASSRQTGHLNQPQHF. For the CDR3, the DNA is TGTGCCAGCAGTCGCCAAACAGGCCACCTTAATCAGCCCCAGCATTTT.

This chain uses TRBV5-6 with TRBJ2-1; 10 bases are shared with TRBD2. In germline, CDR1 is SGHDT, CDR2 YYEEEE. The CDR3 has 14 amino acids. With V trimmed by 1 base and J by 7 bases, 2 bases remained unmatched. This chain's CDR3 is CASSLTSGMNEQFF. CDR3 nucleotide sequence: TGTGCCAGCAGCTTGACTAGCGGGATGAATGAGCAGTTCTTC.